This is a list of T cell receptor beta chains from one sample in a study of blood T cell repertoires in COVID-19. Sequenced by immunoSEQ multiplex PCR; TCRdb stores in-frame clones only, minus some. The sample contains approximately 230,000 clones, around 80% of which appear only once. Sequencing was done on a sample of peripheral blood. The source is a man older than 75 with acute or convalescent COVID-19. CDR3s include the opening cysteine and the closing phenylalanine or tryptophan. Fields, in order: CDR3 length, J gene, V gene, clone size, D gene, CDR3 DNA, CDR3 protein. A D gene is named only where the DNA matches it firmly. The size of a clone is reported for some rows only, either as once, few or many, or as a class for expanded clones.

CDR3 length: 16
J gene: TRBJ2-7
V gene: TRBV5-1
clone size: -
D gene: -
CDR3 DNA: TGCGCCAGCAGCTGGGGGGACGCCCGTTTATCCTACGAGCAGTACTTC
CDR3 protein: CASSWGDARLSYEQYF

CDR3 length: 14
J gene: TRBJ2-7
V gene: TRBV29-1
clone size: -
D gene: -
CDR3 DNA: TGCAGCGCAAAGGGACAAGGCGACTCCTACGAGCAGTACTTC
CDR3 protein: CSAKGQGDSYEQYF

CDR3 length: 17
J gene: TRBJ2-2
V gene: TRBV5-4
clone size: -
D gene: TRBD2
CDR3 DNA: TGTGCCAGCAGCTTGGAGGCTAGCGGGGGGGGCACCGGGGAGCTGTTTTTT
CDR3 protein: CASSLEASGGGTGELFF

CDR3 length: 14
J gene: TRBJ1-4
V gene: TRBV28
clone size: -
D gene: -
CDR3 DNA: TGTGCCAGCAGTTTTGCAGGCAATAATGAAAAACTGTTTTTT
CDR3 protein: CASSFAGNNEKLFF

CDR3 length: 12
J gene: TRBJ1-2
V gene: TRBV24-1
clone size: once
D gene: -
CDR3 DNA: TGTGCCACCAGTGATTTGAAGAGGGGCTACACCTTC
CDR3 protein: CATSDLKRGYTF

CDR3 length: 15
J gene: TRBJ2-7
V gene: TRBV6-5
clone size: -
D gene: -
CDR3 DNA: TGTGCCAGCAGTTACTCGGGACAACCCTCCTACGAGCAGTACTTC
CDR3 protein: CASSYSGQPSYEQYF

CDR3 length: 15
J gene: TRBJ2-5
V gene: TRBV18
clone size: -
D gene: TRBD2
CDR3 DNA: TGTGCCAGCTCACCCCTAGCGGGGGGTCAAGAGACCCAGTACTTC
CDR3 protein: CASSPLAGGQETQYF

CDR3 length: 13
J gene: TRBJ2-3
V gene: TRBV6-4
clone size: -
D gene: TRBD1
CDR3 DNA: TGTGCCAGCAAGAGACAGGGGGAAGATACGCAGTATTTT
CDR3 protein: CASKRQGEDTQYF

CDR3 length: 20
J gene: TRBJ2-3
V gene: TRBV24-1
clone size: once
D gene: TRBD1
CDR3 DNA: TGTGCCACCAGTGATTTCGGCCGCACCACCGGGACAGGGGTTGCCGATACGCAGTATTTT
CDR3 protein: CATSDFGRTTGTGVADTQYF

CDR3 length: 15
J gene: TRBJ2-5
V gene: TRBV5-1
clone size: -
D gene: -
CDR3 DNA: TGCGCCAGCAGCCCACGGACTGAAAGTGGGGAGACCCAGTACTTC
CDR3 protein: CASSPRTESGETQYF

CDR3 length: 17
J gene: TRBJ2-2
V gene: TRBV5-5
clone size: -
D gene: -
CDR3 DNA: TGTGCCAGCAGCTCCAATCCCACCAGGGCCAGCACCGGGGAGCTGTTTTTT
CDR3 protein: CASSSNPTRASTGELFF

CDR3 length: 14
J gene: TRBJ2-5
V gene: TRBV5-1
clone size: -
D gene: TRBD2
CDR3 DNA: TGCGCCAGCAGCGAGACTAGCGGGAGAGAGACCCAGTACTTC
CDR3 protein: CASSETSGRETQYF

CDR3 length: 12
J gene: TRBJ2-5
V gene: TRBV5-1
clone size: -
D gene: -
CDR3 DNA: TGCGCCAGTAGTGTACAGGAGGAGACCCAGTACTTC
CDR3 protein: CASSVQEETQYF

CDR3 length: 13
J gene: TRBJ1-2
V gene: TRBV19
clone size: -
D gene: TRBD1
CDR3 DNA: TGTGCCAGCCTCGACAGGGGATACTATGGCTACACCTTC
CDR3 protein: CASLDRGYYGYTF

CDR3 length: 18
J gene: TRBJ2-6
V gene: TRBV18
clone size: -
D gene: TRBD1
CDR3 DNA: TGTGCCAGCTCCAGAGGACAGGGGGCGCTTACTGGGGCCAACGTCCTGACTTTC
CDR3 protein: CASSRGQGALTGANVLTF

CDR3 length: 14
J gene: TRBJ2-7
V gene: TRBV18
clone size: -
D gene: -
CDR3 DNA: TGTGCCAGCTCACCCATAGCGGATTCCTACGAGCAGTACTTC
CDR3 protein: CASSPIADSYEQYF

CDR3 length: 17
J gene: TRBJ2-1
V gene: TRBV3-1/TRBV3-2
clone size: -
D gene: TRBD2
CDR3 DNA: TGTGCCAGCAGCAAACGGGGACTAGCGGAGCCCTACAATGAGCAGTTCTTC
CDR3 protein: CASSKRGLAEPYNEQFF

CDR3 length: 13
J gene: TRBJ1-2
V gene: TRBV6-5
clone size: -
D gene: -
CDR3 DNA: TGTGCCAGCAGTATCGACACGTTCTATGGCTACACCTTC
CDR3 protein: CASSIDTFYGYTF

CDR3 length: 17
J gene: TRBJ2-1
V gene: TRBV18
clone size: -
D gene: TRBD1
CDR3 DNA: TGTGCCAGCTCACCACCTACCGGGACAGGGGATTACAATGAGCAGTTCTTC
CDR3 protein: CASSPPTGTGDYNEQFF

CDR3 length: 19
J gene: TRBJ2-2
V gene: TRBV5-6
clone size: -
D gene: TRBD1
CDR3 DNA: TGTGCCAGCAGCTCCCGGACAGGGGCTCCCCCCGCGAACACCGGGGAGCTGTTTTTT
CDR3 protein: CASSSRTGAPPANTGELFF

CDR3 length: 16
J gene: TRBJ2-1
V gene: TRBV5-1
clone size: -
D gene: -
CDR3 DNA: TGCGCCAGCAGCTTGTACGGCGGGACCTCTTACAATGAGCAGTTCTTC
CDR3 protein: CASSLYGGTSYNEQFF

CDR3 length: 15
J gene: TRBJ2-5
V gene: TRBV5-1
clone size: -
D gene: -
CDR3 DNA: TGCGCCAGCAGCCCACAGGACCTCGTGGGGGAGACCCAGTACTTC
CDR3 protein: CASSPQDLVGETQYF

CDR3 length: 15
J gene: TRBJ2-1
V gene: TRBV7-2
clone size: -
D gene: TRBD2
CDR3 DNA: TGTGCCAGCAGCTTAGTTGCGGGAGGGTCCAATGAGCAGTTCTTC
CDR3 protein: CASSLVAGGSNEQFF

CDR3 length: 14
J gene: TRBJ2-5
V gene: TRBV5-1
clone size: once
D gene: -
CDR3 DNA: TGCGCCAGCAGCTTGACAGTAACGCAAGAGACCCAGTACTTC
CDR3 protein: CASSLTVTQETQYF

CDR3 length: 15
J gene: TRBJ1-4
V gene: TRBV5-1
clone size: -
D gene: -
CDR3 DNA: TGCGCCAGCAGCTTGTTTGGGAGTACCAATGAAAAACTGTTTTTT
CDR3 protein: CASSLFGSTNEKLFF

CDR3 length: 14
J gene: TRBJ1-5
V gene: TRBV5-1
clone size: -
D gene: -
CDR3 DNA: TGCGCCAGCAGCTTAAGCGGGTATGGCCAGCCCCAGCATTTT
CDR3 protein: CASSLSGYGQPQHF

CDR3 length: 14
J gene: TRBJ1-5
V gene: TRBV10-1
clone size: -
D gene: -
CDR3 DNA: TGCGCCAGCAGCAATAGCGGGCCCAATCAGCCCCAGCATTTT
CDR3 protein: CASSNSGPNQPQHF

CDR3 length: 11
J gene: TRBJ2-7
V gene: TRBV20-1
clone size: -
D gene: -
CDR3 DNA: TGCAGTGCTTATGACACACCCGAGCAGTACTTC
CDR3 protein: CSAYDTPEQYF

CDR3 length: 14
J gene: TRBJ2-5
V gene: TRBV7-9
clone size: -
D gene: TRBD2
CDR3 DNA: TGTGCCAGCAGCCCACTTACTAGCGGGAAGACCCAGTACTTC
CDR3 protein: CASSPLTSGKTQYF

CDR3 length: 12
J gene: TRBJ2-2
V gene: TRBV2
clone size: -
D gene: -
CDR3 DNA: TGTGCCAGCAGTGATACGGCAGGGGAGCTGTTTTTT
CDR3 protein: CASSDTAGELFF

CDR3 length: 12
J gene: TRBJ2-1
V gene: TRBV3-1/TRBV3-2
clone size: -
D gene: -
CDR3 DNA: TGTGCCAGCAGCCGGGGAGGATATGAGCAGTTCTTC
CDR3 protein: CASSRGGYEQFF

CDR3 length: 14
J gene: TRBJ1-2
V gene: TRBV30
clone size: few
D gene: -
CDR3 DNA: TGTGCCTGGAGCCTAGCCGGGTCCCACTATGGCTACACCTTC
CDR3 protein: CAWSLAGSHYGYTF

CDR3 length: 13
J gene: TRBJ1-1
V gene: TRBV11-2
clone size: -
D gene: -
CDR3 DNA: TGTGCCAGCAGCTTAGCTTGGAACACTGAAGCTTTCTTT
CDR3 protein: CASSLAWNTEAFF

CDR3 length: 13
J gene: TRBJ1-1
V gene: TRBV3-1/TRBV3-2
clone size: -
D gene: -
CDR3 DNA: TGTGCCAGCAGCCATGGGGGGAGCACTGAAGCTTTCTTT
CDR3 protein: CASSHGGSTEAFF

CDR3 length: 14
J gene: TRBJ1-6
V gene: TRBV5-4
clone size: -
D gene: TRBD1
CDR3 DNA: TGTGCCAGCAGATCGGGACAGACTAATTCACCCCTCCACTTT
CDR3 protein: CASRSGQTNSPLHF

CDR3 length: 13
J gene: TRBJ1-6
V gene: TRBV2
clone size: few
D gene: -
CDR3 DNA: TGTGCCAGCAAAAACAGAGTAGATTCACCCCTCCACTTT
CDR3 protein: CASKNRVDSPLHF

CDR3 length: 16
J gene: TRBJ2-1
V gene: TRBV7-2
clone size: -
D gene: TRBD2
CDR3 DNA: TGTGCCAGCAGCTTAGCTGGCGGGGGGGCCTACAATGAGCAGTTCTTC
CDR3 protein: CASSLAGGGAYNEQFF

CDR3 length: 13
J gene: TRBJ2-5
V gene: TRBV29-1
clone size: -
D gene: TRBD2
CDR3 DNA: TGCAGCCTTCGACTAGCGGGATTTGAGACCCAGTACTTC
CDR3 protein: CSLRLAGFETQYF

CDR3 length: 15
J gene: TRBJ2-5
V gene: TRBV19
clone size: -
D gene: TRBD1
CDR3 DNA: TGTGCCAGTACCCGGACAGGGGAAGGTAGAGAGACCCAGTACTTC
CDR3 protein: CASTRTGEGRETQYF

CDR3 length: 13
J gene: TRBJ2-7
V gene: TRBV15
clone size: -
D gene: -
CDR3 DNA: TGTGCCACCAGCGATATGGATCTGACAGGGCAGTACTTC
CDR3 protein: CATSDMDLTGQYF

CDR3 length: 16
J gene: TRBJ2-3
V gene: TRBV7-2
clone size: once
D gene: TRBD2
CDR3 DNA: TGTGCCAGCAGCTTATTAGCGGGGACTTTCACAGATACGCAGTATTTT
CDR3 protein: CASSLLAGTFTDTQYF

CDR3 length: 13
J gene: TRBJ1-2
V gene: TRBV28
clone size: -
D gene: -
CDR3 DNA: TGTGCCAGCAGTTTACTAGGCGGCTATGGCTACACCTTC
CDR3 protein: CASSLLGGYGYTF

CDR3 length: 15
J gene: TRBJ1-5
V gene: TRBV19
clone size: once
D gene: TRBD1
CDR3 DNA: TGTGCCAGTAGTACCCGAGGACAGGGCAATCAGCCCCAGCATTTT
CDR3 protein: CASSTRGQGNQPQHF

CDR3 length: 12
J gene: TRBJ1-4
V gene: TRBV5-4
clone size: -
D gene: -
CDR3 DNA: TGTGCCAGCAGCTCCCGTGATGAAAAACTGTTTTTT
CDR3 protein: CASSSRDEKLFF

CDR3 length: 16
J gene: TRBJ2-5
V gene: TRBV5-1
clone size: -
D gene: -
CDR3 DNA: TGCGCCAGCAGCTTAGTTTGGACAGACCCTCAAGAGACCCAGTACTTC
CDR3 protein: CASSLVWTDPQETQYF

CDR3 length: 14
J gene: TRBJ2-3
V gene: TRBV7-2
clone size: -
D gene: -
CDR3 DNA: TGTGCCAGCAGACCTCAGGGTTTGAAAGATACGCAGTATTTT
CDR3 protein: CASRPQGLKDTQYF

CDR3 length: 15
J gene: TRBJ2-3
V gene: TRBV27
clone size: -
D gene: -
CDR3 DNA: TGTGCCAGCGGCCGTGCTCGGGGGAGCACAGATACGCAGTATTTT
CDR3 protein: CASGRARGSTDTQYF

CDR3 length: 15
J gene: TRBJ2-7
V gene: TRBV3-1/TRBV3-2
clone size: -
D gene: TRBD1
CDR3 DNA: TGTGCCAGCAGCCAAGTGACAGGGTCACCCTACGAGCAGTACTTC
CDR3 protein: CASSQVTGSPYEQYF

CDR3 length: 14
J gene: TRBJ1-5
V gene: TRBV2
clone size: -
D gene: TRBD1
CDR3 DNA: TGTGCCAGCAGGAAGACTACAGGGGATCAGCCCCAGCATTTT
CDR3 protein: CASRKTTGDQPQHF

CDR3 length: 13
J gene: TRBJ1-1
V gene: TRBV5-1
clone size: -
D gene: -
CDR3 DNA: TGCGCCAGCAGCTTGGCCGGGGGACTTGAAGCTTTCTTT
CDR3 protein: CASSLAGGLEAFF

CDR3 length: 16
J gene: TRBJ1-2
V gene: TRBV7-2
clone size: -
D gene: -
CDR3 DNA: TGTGCCAGCAGCCGCCCGGTGGCAGGGGACATCTATGGCTACACCTTC
CDR3 protein: CASSRPVAGDIYGYTF

CDR3 length: 11
J gene: TRBJ2-7
V gene: TRBV20-1
clone size: -
D gene: TRBD1
CDR3 DNA: TGCAGGAAGGACAGGGGGATCGAGCAGTACTTC
CDR3 protein: CRKDRGIEQYF